Following are 15 T cell receptor beta chains from one sample sequenced in a study of CD8 T cells in ankylosing spondylitis. Regarding the study as a whole: Made up of 7 to 9 highly homologous variants, a TCR beta motif appeared characteristic of ankylosing spondylitis blood.

These receptors' targets are unknown. One entry per CDR3 protein, called by TCRdb with MiXCR from the 5' RACE reads. The profile shows hundreds of thousands of distinct CDR3 sequences, about 11% of them singletons. Material: blood, either unsorted or a sorted T cell fraction (not recorded which). Receptors originate from a male donor with ankylosing spondylitis.

This clonotype turned up a few times. The chain recombines TRBV20-1 with TRBJ2-2; 14 bases are a match to TRBD2. This CDR3 is 18 amino acids long. Germline V gene data show CDR1 as DFQATT and CDR2 as SNEGSKA (reference sequence). The V segment lost 8 bases and the J segment 5 bases; nucleotides outside the gene matches: 16. CDR3 in amino acids: CSPPKVGLAGVGTGELFF. DNA of the CDR3: TGCAGTCCCCCAAAGGTGGGACTAGCGGGAGTCGGGACCGGGGAGCTGTTTTTT.

This clonotype has only a few counts. The genes are TRBV10-3 and TRBJ1-5; D is unresolved. V lost 6 bases to trimming and J lost 4 bases, with 10 bases between them. The germline V gene has CDR1 ENHRY and CDR2 SYGVKD. The CDR3 consists of 13 residues. CDR3 in amino acids: CAIREQLNQPQHF. CDR3 DNA sequence: TGTGCCATCAGAGAGCAACTAAATCAGCCCCAGCATTTT.

This clonotype was seen at least ten times. This chain connects TRBV7-2 to TRBJ2-1, with D perhaps matching TRBD2 (7 bases). From germline, CDR1 is SGHTA and CDR2 FQGNSA. The CDR3 sequence is 16 residues long. V lost 0 bases and J lost 3, with 12 bases in between. CDR3 sequence (DNA): TGTGCCAGCAGCTTAGCGGGGGGGGGCGTCTACAATGAGCAGTTCTTC. Protein sequence: CASSLAGGGVYNEQFF.

V gene TRBV11-2 combines with J gene TRBJ2-2, with D unresolved. This CDR3 spans 13 amino acids. CDR1 is SGHAT, CDR2 FQNNGV, per germline. V was clipped by 5 bases and J by 3 bases, with 7 bases between them. The CDR3 DNA follows: TGTGCCAGCAGCAAGAGACACACCGGGGAGCTGTTTTTT. This translates into CASSKRHTGELFF.

This clonotype came up many times. J is TRBJ1-1 and V is TRBV20-1, with D perhaps matching TRBD1 (5 bases). The CDR3 is 12 residues long. The germline V and J ends were trimmed by 6 bases and 1 base, with 9 bases remaining between them. Germline V gene sequence: CDR1 DFQATT, CDR2 SNEGSKA (reference sequence). The CDR3 is CSADGGNTEAFF. The CDR3 nucleotides read TGCAGTGCCGACGGGGGGAACACTGAAGCTTTCTTT.

This clonotype was detected only a few times. The gene calls are TRBV28 and TRBJ1-2, with D hard to call. V was clipped by 5 bases and J by 5 bases, with 9 bases between them. This CDR3 comprises 12 residues. Germline-derived CDR1 and CDR2 are MDHEN and SYDVKM. The chain's CDR3 is CASSLHGYGYTF. The DNA for the CDR3 is TGTGCCAGCAGTCTCCATGGATATGGCTACACCTTC.

This clonotype turned up a few times. This chain connects TRBV24-1 to TRBJ2-5, with D perhaps matching TRBD1 (6 bases). CDR1 KGHDR and CDR2 SFDVKD come from the germline V gene. The V end was cut by 3 bases, the J end by 5 bases, with 12 bases between. The CDR3 covers 14 residues. CDR3 loop: CATSDPTGSETQYF. CDR3 bases: TGTGCCACCAGTGATCCCACAGGGTCTGAGACCCAGTACTTC.

This clonotype has only a few counts. The rearrangement uses TRBV9 and TRBJ1-1; D call uncertain. V was shortened by 3 bases and J by 4 bases, with 10 bases between the two germline ends. CDR1 is SGDLS and CDR2 is YYNGEE in the germline V gene. The CDR3 extends over 13 amino acids. CDR3 in DNA: TGTGCCAGCAGCGCCCGGATGGGCACTGAAGCTTTCTTT. Amino acids: CASSARMGTEAFF. The entire variable domain, with the rest obtained from reference TRBV9 and TRBJ1-1, is as follows: DSGVTQTPKHLITATGQRVTLRCSPRSGDLSVYWYQQSLDQGLQFLIQYYNGEERAKGNILERFSAQQFPDLHSELNLSSLELGDSALYFCASSARMGTEAFFGQGTRLTVV.

The V call is TRBV4-1, the J call TRBJ2-1, with 9 bases lining up with TRBD1. This CDR3 is built from 16 residues. Unmatched junction bases numbered 5, after V lost 4 bases and J lost 1 base. CDR1 is MGHRA, CDR2 YSYEKL, per germline. In nucleotides, the CDR3 is TGCGCCAGCAGCCGGAACAGGGGGCTGTCCTACAATGAGCAGTTCTTC. This translates into CASSRNRGLSYNEQFF.

The chain carries TRBV12-3 or TRBV12-4 and TRBJ1-5; D is perhaps TRBD1 (6 bases). V lost 7 bases to trimming and J lost 6 bases, with 13 bases between them. This CDR3 contains 13 residues. The CDR3 sequence: CASTRDRFQPQHF. Here the CDR3 DNA reads TGTGCCAGCACTCGCGACAGGTTTCAGCCCCAGCATTTT.

The V gene is TRBV4-3, the J gene TRBJ1-4; D call uncertain. Germline V lookup: CDR1 LGHNA, CDR2 YSLEER. V lost 0 bases and J lost 0, with 14 bases in between. The CDR3 extends over 18 amino acids. DNA for the CDR3: TGCGCCAGCAGCCAAGAAGGGTGGGAGGATGCAACTAATGAAAAACTGTTTTTT. This translates into CASSQEGWEDATNEKLFF.

This sequence joins TRBV29-1 and TRBJ2-5; D gene uncertain. Germline loops: CDR1 SQVTM, CDR2 ANQGSEA. There are 13 residues in the CDR3. The V gene lost 4 bases and the J gene lost 2 bases, with 11 bases spanning the gap. The CDR3 sequence: CSVGPGEQETQYF. As DNA, the CDR3 is TGCAGCGTTGGGCCCGGAGAGCAAGAGACCCAGTACTTC. The entire variable domain, with the rest obtained from reference TRBV29-1 and TRBJ2-5, is as follows: SAVISQKPSRDICQRGTSLTIQCQVDSQVTMMFWYRQQPGQSLTLIATANQGSEATYESGFVIDKFPISRPNLTFSTLTVSNMSPEDSSIYLCSVGPGEQETQYFGPGTRLLVL.

The V and J genes are TRBV19 and TRBJ2-1; D uncertain. This CDR3 is 14 amino acids long. CDR1 and CDR2 (germline): LNHDA, SQIVND (reference sequence). V lost 3 bases, J lost 9 bases, and 15 bases lay in between. This chain's CDR3 is CASSISPRRTEQFF. The CDR3 bases are TGTGCCAGTAGTATTTCGCCTAGAAGGACTGAGCAGTTCTTC.

The table lists this clonotype with a few counts. This rearrangement joins TRBV18 to TRBJ1-1; TRBD1 matches at 8 bases. The CDR3 contains 15 residues. Losses at the gene ends were 4 bases for V and 1 base for J; bases not matched to a gene: 5. Per germline, CDR1 KGHSH and CDR2 LQKENI. CDR3 loop: CASSQQGTGNTEAFF. The CDR3 coding sequence is TGTGCCAGCTCACAGCAGGGGACAGGGAACACTGAAGCTTTCTTT.

The rearrangement joins TRBV7-2 to TRBJ2-3; D ambiguous. CDR3 size: 14 residues. The germline gives CDR1 SGHTA, CDR2 FQGNSA. Trimming left V 5 bases short and J 2 bases short, with 11 bases between. The CDR3 sequence is CASSPPGATDTQYF. The CDR3 DNA follows: TGTGCCAGCAGCCCCCCCGGTGCCACAGATACGCAGTATTTT.